This is a list of T cell receptor beta chains from one sample in a study of T cells in Graves' hyperthyroidism and ophthalmopathy. TCRdb reprocessed the multiplex PCR reads with MiXCR, giving one entry per CDR3 protein. The data contain 500,000 to 600,000 distinct CDR3 sequences, roughly a sixth of them seen just once; the ten biggest clones take up roughly 18%. The sample consisted of blood. All receptors derive from a woman between 18 and 30 years old with Graves' hyperthyroidism. Each CDR3 is given with its conserved first and last residue. The order of the fields is CDR3 length, J gene, D gene, clone size, V gene, CDR3 DNA, CDR3 protein. A D gene is named only where the DNA matches it firmly. For some rows the clone size is stated as once, few or many, or as a class when expanded; others skip it.

>13|TRBJ2-1|-|many|TRBV29-1
TGCAGCGTTGCGGGTCGGCTCTACAATGAGCAGTTCTTC
CSVAGRLYNEQFF
>13|TRBJ2-3|-|-|TRBV5-1
TGCGCCAGTCGCTCCGGCGACACAGATACGCAGTATTTT
CASRSGDTDTQYF
>13|TRBJ2-7|TRBD2|few|TRBV6-2/TRBV6-3
TGTGCCAGCCGGACTAGCCTTCTTTCCGAGCAGTACTTC
CASRTSLLSEQYF
>16|TRBJ2-1|-|many|TRBV12-3/TRBV12-4
TGTGCCAGCAGTCCGAAGCTAGTAGGGGGGGGGAATGAGCAGTTCTTC
CASSPKLVGGGNEQFF
>14|TRBJ2-3|TRBD2|-|TRBV29-1
TGCAGCGTTGAAGAGGGGACTAGCGCAGATACGCAGTATTTT
CSVEEGTSADTQYF
>13|TRBJ1-2|-|-|TRBV15
TGTGCCACCAGCAGAGAGCAGAGGTATGGCTACACCTTC
CATSREQRYGYTF
>15|TRBJ1-1|TRBD1|-|TRBV27
TGTGCCAGCAGCCATACCGGGACAGCGGCCACTGAAGCTTTCTTT
CASSHTGTAATEAFF
>13|TRBJ2-7|TRBD2|-|TRBV7-2
TGTGCCAGCAGTATGCGGGGGACCTACGAGCAGTACTTC
CASSMRGTYEQYF
>15|TRBJ1-3|TRBD1|-|TRBV6-5
TGTGCCAGCAGTTACTCGGGACAGATGGTAAACACCATATATTTT
CASSYSGQMVNTIYF
>15|TRBJ2-7|TRBD1|-|TRBV4-3
TGCGCCAGCAGCCAGGGACAGTCCTTTGTTTACGAGCGGTACTTC
CASSQGQSFVYERYF
>16|TRBJ2-3|-|many|TRBV6-5
TGTGCCAGCAGTTACTCGTGGGGGTGGGGCACAGATACGCAGTATTTT
CASSYSWGWGTDTQYF
>15|TRBJ1-2|TRBD1|-|TRBV5-1
TGCGCCAGCAGCTTAACCGGGACAGCTCAATATGGCTACACCTTC
CASSLTGTAQYGYTF